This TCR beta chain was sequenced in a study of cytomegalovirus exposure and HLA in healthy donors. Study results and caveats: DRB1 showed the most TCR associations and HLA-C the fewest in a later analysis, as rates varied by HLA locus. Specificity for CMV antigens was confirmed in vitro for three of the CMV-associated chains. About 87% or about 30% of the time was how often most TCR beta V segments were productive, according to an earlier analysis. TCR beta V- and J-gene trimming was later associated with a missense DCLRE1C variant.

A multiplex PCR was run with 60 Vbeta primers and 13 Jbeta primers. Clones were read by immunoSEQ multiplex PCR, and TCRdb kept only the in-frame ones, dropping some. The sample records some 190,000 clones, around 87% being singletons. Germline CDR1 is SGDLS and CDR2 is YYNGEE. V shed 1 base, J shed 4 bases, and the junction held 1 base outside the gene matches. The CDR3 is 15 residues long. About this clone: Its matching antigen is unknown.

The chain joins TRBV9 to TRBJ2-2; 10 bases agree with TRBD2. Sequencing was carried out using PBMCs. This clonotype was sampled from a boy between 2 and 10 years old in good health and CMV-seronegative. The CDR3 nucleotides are TGTGCCAGCAGCGTAATAGCGGGAGGCACCGGGGAGCTGTTTTTT. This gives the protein CASSVIAGGTGELFF.